The 10 T cell receptor beta chains given below trace back to one sample, sequenced in a study of cytomegalovirus exposure and HLA in healthy donors. A multiplex PCR was run with 60 Vbeta primers and 13 Jbeta primers. Using immunoSEQ multiplex PCR, the repertoire was profiled, and TCRdb retains in-frame clones only, with some absent. The sample has approximately 170,000 clones; about 72% are singletons. The sample consisted of PBMCs. These receptors all come from a girl between 5 and 17 years old in good health and CMV-seronegative.

This chain uses TRBV18 with TRBJ1-3; D possibly corresponds to TRBD1 (6 bases). Germline assignment: CDR1 KGHSH and CDR2 LQKENI. The CDR3 is made up of 18 amino acids. V gave up 6 bases and J gave up 0 bases, with 21 bases separating them. The CDR3 protein is CASSPPGAQGSSGNTIYF. CDR3 in DNA: TGTGCCAGCTCTCCCCCCGGGGCTCAGGGGAGCTCTGGAAACACCATATATTTT. Full variable domain (rest looked up from reference TRBV18 and TRBJ1-3): NAGVMQNPRHLVRRRGQEARLRCSPMKGHSHVYWYRQLPEEGLKFMVYLQKENIIDESGMPKERFSAEFPKEGPSILRIQQVVRGDSAAYFCASSPPGAQGSSGNTIYFGEGSWLTVV.

This chain connects TRBV6-4 to TRBJ1-1, with D possibly being TRBD1 (5 bases). The V end was cut by 4 bases, the J end by 3 bases, with 12 bases between. The germline CDR1 and CDR2 sequences are MRHNA and SNTAGT. The CDR3 contains 14 residues. CDR3 sequence reads: CASSATTGDTEAFF. CDR3 nucleotide sequence: TGTGCCAGCAGTGCCACGACGGGGGACACTGAAGCTTTCTTT.

This clone was counted once. The chain combines TRBV25-1 with TRBJ2-1; 8 positions match TRBD1. Germline V gene data show CDR1 as MGHDK and CDR2 as SYGVNS. Trimming took 4 bases from V and 4 from J; bases not matched to a gene: 9. The CDR3 is 16 amino acids. CDR3 residues: CASSGSGTGQYNEQFF. CDR3 coding DNA: TGTGCCAGCAGTGGCTCCGGGACAGGCCAGTACAATGAGCAGTTCTTC.

The V and J genes are TRBV6-5 and TRBJ1-2, with 7 bases lining up with TRBD1. V shed 7 bases and J 8 bases; nucleotides not matched to a gene: 10. This CDR3 is built from 13 residues. Per germline, CDR1 MNHEY and CDR2 SVGAGI. The CDR3: CASTLAAGGGYTF. The CDR3 nucleotides read TGTGCCAGCACCCTAGCAGCAGGGGGAGGCTACACCTTC.

The gene calls are TRBV4-1 and TRBJ2-1; 8 bases match TRBD2. V lost 0 bases to trimming and J lost 7 bases; unmatched junction nucleotides: 11. CDR1 is MGHRA, CDR2 YSYEKL, per germline. The CDR3 totals 17 residues. For the CDR3, the DNA is TGCGCCAGCAGCCAAGATCGTCATAGCGGGGTAAGGAATGAGCAGTTCTTC. Its translation: CASSQDRHSGVRNEQFF.

The chain joins TRBV2 to TRBJ2-1; 9 nucleotides match TRBD2. The length of the CDR3 is 14 residues. The junction had 4 bases not matched to a gene; V was cut back by 5 bases and J by 5 bases. From germline, CDR1 is SNHLY and CDR2 FYNNEI. The CDR3 region is CASSQSSGDNEQFF. The DNA for the CDR3 is TGTGCCAGCAGTCAGTCTAGCGGGGACAATGAGCAGTTCTTC.

The genes are TRBV25-1 and TRBJ2-1; 7 positions agree with TRBD2. The CDR3 is 18 amino acids. Germline V lookup: CDR1 MGHDK, CDR2 SYGVNS. Trimming removed 5 bases from V and 9 bases from J; junction bases left unmatched: 22. For the CDR3, the DNA is TGTGCCAGCAGTCCTCCGAAGCGGGGAGACTTCGGGCGGAGTGAGCAGTTCTTC. It is translated as CASSPPKRGDFGRSEQFF.

The chain is built from TRBV28 and TRBJ1-2; possible D gene TRBD1, 6 bases. The CDR3 covers 14 residues. The germline CDR1 and CDR2 sequences are MDHEN and SYDVKM. V dropped 6 bases and J dropped 8 bases, with 19 bases sitting between them. CDR3 coding DNA: TGTGCCAGCAGAGATACCGACAGGAAAGAAGGCTACACCTTC. Residues: CASRDTDRKEGYTF.

This rearrangement joins TRBV7-9 to TRBJ1-2, with a weak D call TRBD1 (5 bases). CDR1 and CDR2 (germline): SEHNR, FQNEAQ (reference sequence). Trimming took 5 bases from V and 8 from J, leaving 15 bases between them. The CDR3 loop spans 13 amino acids. The CDR3 loop is CASSLPTGLGYTF. Here the CDR3 DNA reads TGTGCCAGCAGCCTCCCTACAGGTCTCGGCTACACCTTC.

The CDR3 sequence is CASSSRTGLGGELFF. The CDR3 DNA reads TGTGCCAGCAGTAGCCGGACAGGGCTCGGCGGGGAGCTGTTTTTT. The chain employs TRBV25-1 and TRBJ2-2, with TRBD1 matching over 8 bases. V shed 5 bases and J 7 bases; nucleotides not matched to a gene: 9. There are 15 residues in the CDR3. Germline lookup yields CDR1 MGHDK and CDR2 SYGVNS.